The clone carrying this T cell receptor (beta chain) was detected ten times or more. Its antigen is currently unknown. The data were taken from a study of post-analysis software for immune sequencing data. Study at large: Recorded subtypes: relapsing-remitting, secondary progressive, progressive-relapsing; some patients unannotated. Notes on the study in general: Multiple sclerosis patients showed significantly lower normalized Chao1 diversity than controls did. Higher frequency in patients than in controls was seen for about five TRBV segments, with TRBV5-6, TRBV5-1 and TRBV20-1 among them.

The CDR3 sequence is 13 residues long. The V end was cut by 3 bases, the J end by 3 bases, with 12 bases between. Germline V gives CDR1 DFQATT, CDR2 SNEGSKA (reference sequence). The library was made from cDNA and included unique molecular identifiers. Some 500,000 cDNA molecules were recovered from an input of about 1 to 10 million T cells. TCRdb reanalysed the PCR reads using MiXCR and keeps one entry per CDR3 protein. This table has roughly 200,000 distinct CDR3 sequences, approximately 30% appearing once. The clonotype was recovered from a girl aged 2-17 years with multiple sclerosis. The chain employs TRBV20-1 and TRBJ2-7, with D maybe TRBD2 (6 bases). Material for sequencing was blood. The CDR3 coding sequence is TGCAGTGCTAGGCCCCCGGGGGTCTACGAGCAGTACTTC. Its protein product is CSARPPGVYEQYF.